The subject of this entry is one TCR beta chain. The target antigen is unknown. Coverage ceases 3 residues before the CDR3 finishes, and the germline J gene fills in the end. These data originate in a study of T cells in women clearing cervical HPV infection. Study-wide background: Controls gave blood once infection was undetectable; cases at lesion identification. For cases, blood was sampled a median about 150 days after lesion detection, interquartile range roughly 90 to 230 days.

The germline V and J ends were trimmed by 5 bases and 3 bases, with 13 bases remaining between them. The CDR3 is made up of 14 amino acids. The germline CDR1 and CDR2 sequences are SGHTA and FQGNSA. Using immunoSEQ multiplex PCR, the repertoire was profiled, and TCRdb retains in-frame clones only, with some absent. The sample holds roughly 28,000 clones. Points from the study as a whole: Unknown T-cell numbers per sample may underlie the richness differences.

The source is a woman between 18 and 70 years old with a cervical HPV16 infection that either progressed to CIN3+ or cleared (not recorded which). Sequenced: blood buffy coat. This sequence joins TRBV7-2 and TRBJ1-1, with D tentatively TRBD1 (6 bases). The chain's CDR3 is CASSVDRIDTEAFF. CDR3 bases read: TGTGCCAGCAGCGTCGACAGGATCGACACTGAA.